This TCR beta chain was obtained from a study of T cell repertoires in cytomegalovirus infection. Study-level information: TCR beta signatures that were public indicated CMV infection and matching HLA type. Study results and caveats: Carriers of CMV and the relevant HLA type were discriminated by public TCR beta frequency.

TCRdb reprocessed the reads with MiXCR, giving one entry per CDR3 protein. The profile shows around 270,000 distinct CDR3 sequences, approximately 9.2% of them singletons. CDR3 length: 13 amino acids. The V gene lost 5 bases and the J gene lost 8 bases, with 13 bases spanning the gap. Germline CDR1 is SGHRS and CDR2 is YFSETQ. Of note for this clonotype: Its matching antigen is unknown.

This TCR came from a human donor in good health (CMV status not recorded). Some clones in this sample may be carry-over from other donors' samples. The chain joins TRBV5-1 to TRBJ1-4; D ambiguous. Sequenced: PBMCs. This chain's CDR3 is CASSGGGKEKLFF. The CDR3 DNA sequence: TGCGCCAGCAGTGGAGGAGGGAAGGAAAAACTGTTTTTT.